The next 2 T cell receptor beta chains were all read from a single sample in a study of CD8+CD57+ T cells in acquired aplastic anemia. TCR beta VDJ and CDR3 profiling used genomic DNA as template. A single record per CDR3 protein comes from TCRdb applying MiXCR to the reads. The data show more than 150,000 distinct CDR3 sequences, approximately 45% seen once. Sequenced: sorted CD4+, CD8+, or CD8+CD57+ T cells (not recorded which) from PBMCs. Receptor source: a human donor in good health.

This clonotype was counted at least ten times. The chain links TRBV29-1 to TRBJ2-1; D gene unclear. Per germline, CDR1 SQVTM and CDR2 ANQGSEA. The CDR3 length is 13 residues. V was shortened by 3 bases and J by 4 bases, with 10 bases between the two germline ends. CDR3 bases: TGCAGCGTTGACTCCCCCGCGTACAATGAGCAGTTCTTC. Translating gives CSVDSPAYNEQFF.

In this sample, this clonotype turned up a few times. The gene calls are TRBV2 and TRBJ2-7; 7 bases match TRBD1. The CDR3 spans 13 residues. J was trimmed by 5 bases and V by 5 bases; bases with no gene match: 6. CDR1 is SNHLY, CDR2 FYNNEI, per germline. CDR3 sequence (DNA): TGTGCCAGCAGTTACAGGGGTAGGAACGAGCAGTACTTC. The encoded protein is CASSYRGRNEQYF.